The T cell receptor beta chain under discussion was sequenced for a study of T-cell memory formation after mild COVID-19. The wider study: TCR clusters showed largely donor specificity.

This clonotype was found many times. The target antigen is unknown. TCRdb fed the 5' RACE reads into MiXCR, producing one record per CDR3 protein. Among about 40,000 distinct CDR3 sequences listed, 6% to 6.5% were seen once. Germline V CDR1 and CDR2: SGHRS, YFSETQ. V lost 2 bases, J lost 3 bases, and 6 bases lay in between. The CDR3 is 12 amino acids. Study-wide results and caveats: Certain responding clones were present in pre-infection memory, suggesting participation of cross-reactive memory. A second wave expanding day 15 to 37 was CD4+-biased; contracting clones were balanced.

The chain joins TRBV5-1 to TRBJ2-7; TRBD1 is a possible D gene (5 bases). Sequenced material: PBMCs or a T cell subset sorted from them (not recorded which). The origin of this receptor is an adult who had mild COVID-19 (a few samples of this study predate the infection). Cell type and time point are not known. DNA of the CDR3: TGCGCCAGCAGCTTCGACAGCTACGAGCAGTACTTC. This codes for CASSFDSYEQYF.